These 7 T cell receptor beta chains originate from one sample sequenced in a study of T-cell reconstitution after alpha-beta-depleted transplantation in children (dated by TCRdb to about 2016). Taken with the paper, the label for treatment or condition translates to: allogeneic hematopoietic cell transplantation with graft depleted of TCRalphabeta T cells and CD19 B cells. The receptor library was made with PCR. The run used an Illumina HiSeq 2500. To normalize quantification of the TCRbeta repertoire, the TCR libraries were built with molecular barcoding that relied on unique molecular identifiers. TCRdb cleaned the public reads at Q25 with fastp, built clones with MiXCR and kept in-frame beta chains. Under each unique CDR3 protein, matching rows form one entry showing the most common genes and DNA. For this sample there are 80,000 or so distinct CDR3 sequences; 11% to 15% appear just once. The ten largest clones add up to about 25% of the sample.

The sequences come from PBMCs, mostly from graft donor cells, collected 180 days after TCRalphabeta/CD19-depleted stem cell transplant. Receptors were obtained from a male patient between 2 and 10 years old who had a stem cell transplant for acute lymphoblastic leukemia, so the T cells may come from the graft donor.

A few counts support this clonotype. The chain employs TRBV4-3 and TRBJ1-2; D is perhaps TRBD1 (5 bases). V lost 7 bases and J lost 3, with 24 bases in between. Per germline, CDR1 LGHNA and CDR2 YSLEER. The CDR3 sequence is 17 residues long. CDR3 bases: TGCGCCAGCAAAGCCAAGAAGGTGCAGGGAACCCACTATGGCTACACCTTC. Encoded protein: CASKAKKVQGTHYGYTF.

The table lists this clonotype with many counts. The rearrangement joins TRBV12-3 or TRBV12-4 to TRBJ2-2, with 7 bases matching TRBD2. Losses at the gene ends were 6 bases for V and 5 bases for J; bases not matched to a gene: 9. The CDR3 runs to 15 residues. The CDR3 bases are TGTGCCAGCAGCTCTGCGGGAGTGGGGACCGGGGAGCTGTTTTTT. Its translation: CASSSAGVGTGELFF.

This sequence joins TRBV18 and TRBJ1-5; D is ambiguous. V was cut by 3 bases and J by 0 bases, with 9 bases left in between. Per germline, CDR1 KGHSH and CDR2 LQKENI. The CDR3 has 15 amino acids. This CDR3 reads CASSPEAGSNQPQHF. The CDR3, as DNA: TGTGCCAGCTCACCGGAGGCCGGTAGCAATCAGCCCCAGCATTTT.

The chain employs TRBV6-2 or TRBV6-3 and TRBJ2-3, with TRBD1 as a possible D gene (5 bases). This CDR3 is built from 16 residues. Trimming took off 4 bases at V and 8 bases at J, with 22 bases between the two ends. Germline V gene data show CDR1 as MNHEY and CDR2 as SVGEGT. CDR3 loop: CASSSETLFSGATQYF. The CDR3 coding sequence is TGTGCCAGCAGTTCCGAGACCTTATTCTCTGGGGCTACGCAGTATTTT.

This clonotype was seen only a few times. Here the CDR3 reads CAWSQGLRTGELFF. Written as DNA, the CDR3 is TGTGCCTGGAGTCAAGGCCTTCGCACCGGGGAGCTGTTTTTT. J is TRBJ2-2 and V is TRBV30, with no clear D. Germline CDR1 and CDR2: GTSNPN and SVGIG (reference sequence). The V and J ends lost 2 bases and 4 bases respectively, with 11 bases between them. This CDR3 region has 14 residues.

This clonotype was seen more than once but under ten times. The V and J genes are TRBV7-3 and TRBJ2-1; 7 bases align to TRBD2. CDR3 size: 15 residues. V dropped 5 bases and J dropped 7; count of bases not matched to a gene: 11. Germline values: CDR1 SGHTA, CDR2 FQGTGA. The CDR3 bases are TGTGCCAGCAGCCTCAAGGGAGGGCCAGGGAATGAGCAGTTCTTC. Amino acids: CASSLKGGPGNEQFF.

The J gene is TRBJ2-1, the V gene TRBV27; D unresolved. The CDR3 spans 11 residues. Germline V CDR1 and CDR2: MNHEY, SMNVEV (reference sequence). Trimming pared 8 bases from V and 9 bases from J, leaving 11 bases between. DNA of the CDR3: TGTGCCAGCGGCCACCTGGGTGAGCAGTTCTTC. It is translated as CASGHLGEQFF.